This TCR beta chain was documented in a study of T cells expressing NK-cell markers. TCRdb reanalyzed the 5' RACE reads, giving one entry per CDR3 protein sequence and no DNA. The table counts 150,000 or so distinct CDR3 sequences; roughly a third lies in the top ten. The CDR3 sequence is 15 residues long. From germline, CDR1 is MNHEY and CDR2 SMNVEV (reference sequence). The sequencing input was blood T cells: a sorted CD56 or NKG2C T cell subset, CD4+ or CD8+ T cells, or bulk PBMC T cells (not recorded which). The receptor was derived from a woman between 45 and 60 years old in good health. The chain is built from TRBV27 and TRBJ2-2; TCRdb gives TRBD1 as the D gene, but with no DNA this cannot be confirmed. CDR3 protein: CASSRSGTGIGELFF.